This T cell receptor (beta chain) was documented in a study of blood T cell repertoires in COVID-19. Turning to the study itself: Cohort 3 recovered donors had two negative PCRs, clearance, or symptom resolution. Material from acute and convalescent COVID-19 was sourced from the United States, Italy and Spain. PBMCs, B-cell-depleted T cells, or T cells were the source of the cDNA or gDNA that made up the material.

Clinical histories supplied by participants themselves formed the basis of cohort assignment. Between the trimmed V and J ends, which lost 6 bases and 1 base, there was a span of 10 bases. The CDR3 sequence is 13 residues long. CDR1 and CDR2 (germline): SGHKS, YYEKEE (reference sequence). Measured with immunoSEQ multiplex PCR; TCRdb has only the in-frame clones, and not every one. The sample yields about 210,000 clones, 85% to 90% seen once. This clone has just a few counts. The chain uses TRBV5-5 and TRBJ1-1; D not certain. The sample taken for sequencing was PBMCs or T cells enriched from blood (not recorded which). The sequence was obtained from a middle-aged woman in a cohort exposed to, infected with or recovered from COVID-19 (not recorded which). The CDR3 loop is CASTLRENTEAFF. CDR3 sequence (DNA): TGTGCCAGCACCCTCCGGGAGAACACTGAAGCTTTCTTT.